The rows below give T cell receptor beta chains drawn from one sample of a study of tumor and adjacent non-tumor tissue in lung cancer. TCRdb itself ran the multiplex PCR reads through MiXCR, one entry per CDR3 protein. The sample holds fewer than 120,000 distinct CDR3 sequences, roughly 84% seen once. The source material was lung tumor tissue. Source of these receptors: a man aged 65 to 79 with non-small cell lung cancer. Each CDR3 is given with its conserved first and last residue. The D gene is left open where the match is weak. Some rows mark clone size as missing; the rest say once, few, many or name a class of expanded clone.

CASSERSRVNTGVFF	TGTGCCAGCAGTGAGAGGAGCAGGGTTAACACTGGAGTTTTCTTT	TRBV6-1	TRBJ1-1	NA	NA
CASSRLAGGYNEQFF	TGTGCCAGCAGTCGACTAGCGGGGGGGTACAATGAGCAGTTCTTC	TRBV11-3	TRBJ2-1	medium-sized	TRBD2
CASSLLDSNHPQHF	TGCGCCAGCAGCCTCCTGGACAGTAATCACCCCCAGCATTTT	TRBV4-1	TRBJ1-5	NA	NA
CSVGSPERGGYGYTF	TGCAGCGTTGGATCCCCGGAACGCGGGGGATATGGTTACACCTTC	TRBV29-1	TRBJ1-2	NA	NA
CVSSFANSRDTDAFF	TGTGTCAGCAGCTTCGCCAATTCAAGGGACACTGATGCTTTCTTT	TRBV11-2	TRBJ1-1	NA	NA
CASSETVGFSGNTTYF	TGCGCCAGCAGCGAAACAGTGGGGTTCTCTGGAAACACCACATATTTT	TRBV5-1	TRBJ1-3	NA	NA
CASGPRSGNTIYF	TGTGCCAGCGGACCCCGATCTGGGAACACCATATATTTT	TRBV11-3	TRBJ1-3	few	NA
CASSESGIYEQYF	TGCGCCAGTAGTGAGTCTGGGATCTACGAGCAGTACTTC	TRBV10-1	TRBJ2-7	NA	NA
CASNYSWGADTQYF	TGTGCCAGCAATTACTCCTGGGGCGCAGATACGCAGTATTTT	TRBV6-5	TRBJ2-3	NA	NA
CASSLSAGSYEQYF	TGTGCCAGCAGCTTGTCGGCGGGGTCGTACGAGCAGTACTTC	TRBV11-3	TRBJ2-7	medium-sized	NA
CANSRPGQGTETKYF	TGTGCCAACAGCCGGCCGGGACAGGGTACGGAGACCAAGTACTTC	TRBV12-3/TRBV12-4	TRBJ2-5	NA	TRBD1
CASRTPGPFPHEQFF	TGCGCCAGCAGGACCCCGGGACCCTTTCCTCATGAGCAGTTCTTC	TRBV10-2	TRBJ2-1	NA	NA
CTSSQVLSPNHPQHF	TGTACCAGCAGTCAAGTCCTTTCCCCCAATCATCCCCAGCATTTT	TRBV12-3/TRBV12-4	TRBJ1-5	NA	NA
CTTSQDRLSIGTQYF	TGCACCACTAGCCAAGATCGACTATCTATCGGGACCCAGTACTTC	TRBV4-1	TRBJ2-5	once	NA
CASSLWSGTNEKLYF	TGTGCCAGTAGTTTATGGTCAGGTACTAATGAAAAACTGTATTTT	TRBV28	TRBJ1-4	NA	NA
CASSGFDTNQPQHF	TGTGCCAGCAGTGGATTCGACACCAATCAGCCCCAGCATTTT	TRBV6-2/TRBV6-3	TRBJ1-5	NA	NA
CASRTGGTNIQYF	TGTGCCAGCAGAACGGGAGGGACAAACATTCAGTACTTC	TRBV12-3/TRBV12-4	TRBJ2-4	few	TRBD2
CASRKYTGGLYNEQFF	TGTGCCAGCAGGAAATATACAGGGGGACTCTACAATGAGCAGTTCTTC	TRBV28	TRBJ2-1	many	TRBD1
CASSFNLGQWNTEAFF	TGTGCCAGTAGTTTTAATCTGGGACAGTGGAACACTGAAGCTTTCTTT	TRBV19	TRBJ1-1	NA	TRBD1
CIVFGHGTKTEAFF	NA	TRBV29-1	TRBJ1-1	NA	NA
CVSSVYRGNYGYTF	TGTGTCAGCAGCGTATATCGTGGTAACTATGGCTACACCTTC	TRBV9	TRBJ1-2	NA	NA
CSAGTARGVTQNF	TGCAGTGCCGGCACGGCCCGAGGGGTGACCCAGAACTTC	TRBV20-1	TRBJ2-5	NA	NA
CASSELKFFGGGLSGDTQYF	TGTGCCAGCAGTGAACTGAAATTTTTTGGCGGGGGGTTGTCTGGAGATACGCAGTATTTT	TRBV6-1	TRBJ2-3	NA	TRBD2
CARKADRGGSNQPQHF	TGCGCCAGGAAAGCAGACAGGGGTGGTAGTAATCAGCCCCAGCATTTT	TRBV10-2	TRBJ1-5	NA	TRBD1
CASRDRNTEAVF	TGTGCCAGCAGGGATAGGAACACTGAAGCTGTCTTT	TRBV6-2/TRBV6-3	TRBJ1-1	NA	NA
CIVADRFQEAQYF	TGCATCGTAGCTGACAGGTTCCAAGAGGCCCAGTACTTC	TRBV29-1	TRBJ2-5	NA	NA
CAISTSYYEQFF	TGTGCCATCAGCACTTCCTACTATGAGCAGTTCTTC	TRBV5-5	TRBJ2-1	NA	NA
CANSLLEANEKLFF	TGTGCCAACAGCCTACTGGAGGCTAATGAGAAACTGTTTTTT	TRBV7-8	TRBJ1-4	NA	NA
CASSLDRPDYGYTF	TGTGCCAGCAGTTTAGACAGACCGGACTATGGCTACACCTTC	TRBV12-3/TRBV12-4	TRBJ1-2	NA	NA
CASRKTIGGAISSYNEQFF	TGTGCTAGCAGAAAAACTATCGGGGGGGCCATTAGCTCCTACAATGAGCAGTTCTTC	TRBV12-3/TRBV12-4	TRBJ2-1	NA	TRBD2
CASTRDSDATDTCYF	TGTGCCAGCACCCGGGACTCCGATGCCACAGATACGTGCTATTTT	TRBV14	TRBJ2-3	NA	NA
CASCLVGGTGETQYF	TGCGCCAGCTGCTTGGTAGGGGGGACCGGGGAGACCCAGTACTTC	TRBV5-1	TRBJ2-5	NA	NA
CASSRAGTQYF	TGTGCAAGTAGCCGAGCGGGGACCCAGTACTTC	TRBV14	TRBJ2-5	NA	NA
CASGLDSRSGKLFF	TGTGCCAGCGGCCTGGACAGTCGGTCCGGGAAGCTGTTTTTT	TRBV11-2	TRBJ2-2	NA	NA
CASSLSVRDWGSYNEQFF	TGTGCCAGCAGCTTAAGTGTGCGGGACTGGGGCTCCTACAATGAGCAGTTCTTC	TRBV11-2	TRBJ2-1	NA	NA
CAIRETRFYEEYF	TGTGCCATTAGGGAGACAAGGTTCTACGAGGAGTACTTC	TRBV10-3	TRBJ2-7	NA	NA
CASSLLSRSYEQYF	TGTGCCAGCAGTTTATTGAGCAGATCCTACGAGCAGTATTTC	TRBV7-9	TRBJ2-7	once	NA
CSVAGGQEVFYEQYF	TGCAGCGTTGCGGGGGGACAGGAGGTTTTCTACGAGCAGTACTTC	TRBV29-1	TRBJ2-7	NA	NA
CGGSQSLHEQYF	TGCGGCGGCAGCCAATCCTTACACGAGCAGTACTTC	TRBV4-1	TRBJ2-7	NA	NA
CASTRQGYTDTQYF	TGTGCCAGCACCAGACAGGGGTACACAGATACGCAGTATTTT	TRBV11-2	TRBJ2-3	once	TRBD1
CASGYDRNQPHHF	TGTGCTAGTGGTTATGACAGAAATCAGCCACACCATTTT	TRBV12-5	TRBJ1-5	once	NA
CSALEDYSYGQYF	TGCAGTGCTCTAGAAGATTACTCCTACGGACAGTACTTC	TRBV20-1	TRBJ2-7	NA	NA
CVSSQTVSGYGSPLHF	TGTGTCAGTAGCCAAACGGTCAGCGGTTACGGTTCACCCCTCCACTTT	TRBV14	TRBJ1-6	NA	NA
CASSLARLALGKKETQYF	TGTGCCAGCAGCTTAGCGAGGCTAGCCCTGGGAAAAAAGGAGACCCAGTACTTC	TRBV11-2	TRBJ2-5	NA	NA
CASSQGGRTGAFF	TGCGCCAGTAGCCAAGGTGGACGGACTGGAGCTTTCTTT	TRBV4-1	TRBJ1-1	NA	NA
CTSCFDRNQPQDF	TGTACTAGTTGTTTTGACAGAAATCAGCCCCAGGATTTT	TRBV12-5	TRBJ1-5	NA	NA
CASSGSGCFNEQFF	TGTGCCAGCAGTGGGAGTGGTTGCTTCAATGAGCAGTTCTTC	TRBV4-2	TRBJ2-1	NA	NA
CASSFDRGKEVLFF	TGTGCCAGCAGCTTTGACAGGGGAAAGGAAGTACTGTTTTTT	TRBV11-2	TRBJ1-4	NA	TRBD1